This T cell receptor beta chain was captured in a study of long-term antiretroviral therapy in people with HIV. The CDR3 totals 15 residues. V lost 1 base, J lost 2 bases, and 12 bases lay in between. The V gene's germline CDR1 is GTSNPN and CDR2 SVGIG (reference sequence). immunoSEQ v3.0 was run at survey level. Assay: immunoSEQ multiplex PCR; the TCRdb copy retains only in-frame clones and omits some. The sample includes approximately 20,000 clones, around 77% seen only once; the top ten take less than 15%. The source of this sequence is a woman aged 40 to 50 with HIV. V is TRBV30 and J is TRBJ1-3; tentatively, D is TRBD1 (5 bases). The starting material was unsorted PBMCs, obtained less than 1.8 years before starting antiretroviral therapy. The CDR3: CAWSARRGTGNTIYF. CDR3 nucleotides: TGTGCCTGGAGTGCCCGGAGGGGTACTGGAAACACCATATATTTT.